This T cell receptor beta chain emerged from a study of T cell clonality in common variable immunodeficiency. This clone appeared a few times. Its target is not known. The read gets to within 3 residues of the CDR3 end, and the germline J gene fills in the rest. The same CDR3 is also encoded by other DNA sequences in this sample. Study-level results: TCRbeta clonality was increased in CVID versus healthy controls.

The CDR3 covers 18 residues. CDR1 is SGHVS and CDR2 is FNYEAQ in the germline V gene. Trimming stripped 3 bases from V and 5 bases from J, with 22 bases between. Assay: immunoSEQ multiplex PCR; the TCRdb copy retains only in-frame clones and omits some. Recorded here are around 34,000 clones, none singletons. This sequence joins TRBV7-6 and TRBJ2-2; TRBD1 or TRBD2 may be the D gene (6 bases each). This TCR came from a person between 18 and 69 years old in good health. The sample taken for sequencing was peripheral blood mononuclear cells. The sequenced CDR3 bases are TGTGCCAGCAGCTTGGTGGGCCCAAGGAGGGGGAAGACCGGGGAG. Its protein is CASSLVGPRRGKTGE. The full CDR3 protein reads CASSLVGPRRGKTGELFF. The full variable domain, its missing parts supplied by reference TRBV7-6 and TRBJ2-2, is GAGVSQSPRYKVTKRGQDVALRCDPISGHVSLYWYRQALGQGPEFLTYFNYEAQQDKSGLPNDRFSAERPEGSISTLTIQRTEQRDSAMYRCASSLVGPRRGKTGELFFGEGSRLTVL.